This TCR beta chain was recovered during a study of regulatory T cells in long-lasting Graves disease. V was clipped by 4 bases and J by 0 bases, with 4 bases between them. CDR1 and CDR2 (germline): MNHEY, SMNVEV (reference sequence). CDR3 length equals 13 residues. General study points: Accuracy may have suffered from the small sample size.

iRepertoire HTBI primers and Arm-PCR of CDR3 regions built TCR beta libraries. Using its own MiXCR run on the multiplex PCR reads, TCRdb lists one record per CDR3 protein. The sample lists about 540,000 distinct CDR3 sequences, roughly 13% occurring once. The time point denotes: newly diagnosed GD, antithyroid drugs for less than 3 months. From RNA extracted from PBMCs, the TCR library was made. This clonotype occurred many times. The antigen remains unidentified. The same sample was also used in a study of T cells in Graves' hyperthyroidism and ophthalmopathy.

This specimen was peripheral blood mononuclear cells (PBMCs), taken at new diagnosis, from a patient treated with antithyroid drugs. The clonotype was recovered from a man aged 25-45 years with Graves disease. This chain uses TRBV27 with TRBJ1-5; D gene uncertain. CDR3 sequence (DNA): TGTGCCAGCAGTTCCTATAGCAATCAGCCCCAGCATTTT. Translation gives CASSSYSNQPQHF.